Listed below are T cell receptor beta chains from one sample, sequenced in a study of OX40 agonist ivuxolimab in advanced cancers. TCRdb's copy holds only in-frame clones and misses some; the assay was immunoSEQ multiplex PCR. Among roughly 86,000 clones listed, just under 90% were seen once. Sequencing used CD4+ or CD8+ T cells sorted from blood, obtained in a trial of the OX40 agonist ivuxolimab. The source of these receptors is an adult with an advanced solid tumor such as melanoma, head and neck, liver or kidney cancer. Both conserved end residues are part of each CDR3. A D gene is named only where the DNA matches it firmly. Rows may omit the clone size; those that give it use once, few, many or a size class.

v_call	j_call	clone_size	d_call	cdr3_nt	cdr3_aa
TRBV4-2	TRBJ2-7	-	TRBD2	TGTGCCAGCAGCTCTGGATGGGACTACTCCTACGAGCAGTACTTC	CASSSGWDYSYEQYF
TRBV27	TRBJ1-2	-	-	TGTGCCAGCAGTTTATGGCAGGGGCATGGCTACACCTTT	CASSLWQGHGYTF
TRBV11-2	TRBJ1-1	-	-	TGTGCCAGCGACTACCTCGGCAGGGGCCACACTGAAGCTTTCTTT	CASDYLGRGHTEAFF
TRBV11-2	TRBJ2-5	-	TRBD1	TGTGCCAGCAGCAAGGGACAGGGGCTAGTGGGGACCCAGTACTTC	CASSKGQGLVGTQYF
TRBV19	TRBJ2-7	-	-	TGTGCCAGCAAGAAGGGTCAAGGTTCCTACGAGCAGTACTTC	CASKKGQGSYEQYF
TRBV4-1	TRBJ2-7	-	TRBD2	TGCGCCAGCAGCCAATCTAGCGGGACTACCTACGAGCAGTACTTC	CASSQSSGTTYEQYF
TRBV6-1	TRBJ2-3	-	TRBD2	TGTGCCACCTTAGGACTAGCGGGAGGCAGCGATACGCAGTATTTT	CATLGLAGGSDTQYF
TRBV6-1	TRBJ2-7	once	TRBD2	TGTGCCAGCAGTTCTGGACTAGCGGGCGACTACGAGCAGTACTTC	CASSSGLAGDYEQYF
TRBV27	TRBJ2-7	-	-	TGTGCCAGCAGAAGGGGGTTCGACGAGCAGTACTTC	CASRRGFDEQYF
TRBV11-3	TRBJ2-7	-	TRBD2	TGTGCCAGCAGTGCGGGGGGGTTTTTCGACGAGCAGTACTTC	CASSAGGFFDEQYF
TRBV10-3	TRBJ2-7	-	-	TGTGCCATCAGTGACAGGAGCTACGAGCAGTACTTC	CAISDRSYEQYF
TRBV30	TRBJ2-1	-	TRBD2	TGTGCCTGGACTCCGGGACTAGCGGGAAGCTCCTACAATGAGCAGTTCTTC	CAWTPGLAGSSYNEQFF
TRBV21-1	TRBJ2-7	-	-	TGTGCCAGCAGCAAAGCCGAAACCTACCCTGGACAGAAACACTCCTACGAGCAGTACTTC	CASSKAETYPGQKHSYEQYF
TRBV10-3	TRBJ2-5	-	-	TGTGCCATCAGTGATTATGGGGGGCAAGAGACCCAGTACTTC	CAISDYGGQETQYF
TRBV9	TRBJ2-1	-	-	TGTGCCAGCAGCGTAGAGGGGGATGAGACCAATGAGCAGTTCTTC	CASSVEGDETNEQFF
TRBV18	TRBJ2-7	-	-	TGTGCCAGCTCAGGGGGGGAGCAGTACTTC	CASSGGEQYF
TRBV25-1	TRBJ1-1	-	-	TGTGCCAGCAGTGAATTCCGCAACGACAGAGTGGGTGAAGCTTTCTTT	CASSEFRNDRVGEAFF
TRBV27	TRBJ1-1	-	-	TGTGCCAGCAGCGCAGGGGTACCTAATGAAGCTTTCTTT	CASSAGVPNEAFF
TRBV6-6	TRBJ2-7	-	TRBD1	TGTGCCAGCAGTTACCTCAGGGGGCCCTACGAGCAGTACTTC	CASSYLRGPYEQYF
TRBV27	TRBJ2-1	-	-	TGTGCCAGCAGTTTACCAGGGGGGGCCTACAATGAGCAGTTCTTC	CASSLPGGAYNEQFF
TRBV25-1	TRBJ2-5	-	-	TGTGCCAGCAGTGACTCAGTTCACCCCCAAGAGACCCAGTACTTC	CASSDSVHPQETQYF
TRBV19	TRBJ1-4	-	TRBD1	TGTGCCAGTACCTTAAGGGGGACAGGGGATGAAAAACTGTTTTTT	CASTLRGTGDEKLFF
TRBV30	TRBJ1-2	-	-	TGTGCCTGGAGTGTACCCGGGAGCGACTATGGCTACACCTTC	CAWSVPGSDYGYTF
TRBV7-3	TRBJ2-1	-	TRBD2	TGTGCCAGCAGCTTAGGACTAGCGGACTACAATGAGCAGTTCTTC	CASSLGLADYNEQFF
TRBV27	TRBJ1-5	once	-	TGTGCCAGCAGTCTACGTCGTGGTCAGGGCTTCAATCAGCCCCAGCATTTT	CASSLRRGQGFNQPQHF
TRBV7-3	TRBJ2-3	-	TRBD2	TGTGCCAGCAGCTCCCGACTAGCGGGAGTCATCGATACGCAGTATTTT	CASSSRLAGVIDTQYF
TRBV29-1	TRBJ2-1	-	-	TGCAGCGTTGAAGATCTAGGCTCCCGAACGGTGATCTTC	CSVEDLGSRTVIF
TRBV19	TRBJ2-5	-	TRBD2	TGTGCCGCGGGGGGTAGGGCAGAGACCCAGTACTTC	CAAGGRAETQYF
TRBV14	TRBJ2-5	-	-	TGTGCCAGCAGCCAATCGGTAGGGAGAGAGACCCAGTACTTC	CASSQSVGRETQYF
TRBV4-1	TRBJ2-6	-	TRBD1	TGCGCCAGCAGCCCAGGGGGCGGATCTGGGGCCAACGTCCTGACTTTC	CASSPGGGSGANVLTF
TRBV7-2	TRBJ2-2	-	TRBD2	TGTGCCAGCAGCATCGGACTAGCGGGCACCGGGGAGCTGTTTTTT	CASSIGLAGTGELFF
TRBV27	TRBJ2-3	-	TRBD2	TGTGCCAGCAGGGGACTAGCGGGAACCACAGATACGCAGTATTTT	CASRGLAGTTDTQYF
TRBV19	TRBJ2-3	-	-	TGTGCCAGTAGTATAGGTCCGGGTAGCACAGATACGCAGTATTTT	CASSIGPGSTDTQYF
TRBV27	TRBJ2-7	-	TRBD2	TGTGCCAGCAGCTTGGGACTAGCGGAGGGCGAGCAGTACTTC	CASSLGLAEGEQYF
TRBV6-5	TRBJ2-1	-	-	TGTGCCAGCACCGGGAACAATGAGCAGTTCTTC	CASTGNNEQFF
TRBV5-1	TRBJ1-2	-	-	TGCGCCAGCAGCGAAACAGTGGGTCCGGAGCCTAACTATGGCTACACCTTC	CASSETVGPEPNYGYTF
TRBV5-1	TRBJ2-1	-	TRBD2	TGCGCCAGCAGCTTGGCCACAGCGGGGACGGAAGAGCAGTTCTTC	CASSLATAGTEEQFF
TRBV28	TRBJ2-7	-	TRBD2	TGTGCCAGCAGCCGACTAGCGCCGTACGAGCAGTACTTC	CASSRLAPYEQYF
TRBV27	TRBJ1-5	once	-	TGTGCCAGCAGTTTCCGGGGAAATCAGCCCCAGCATTTT	CASSFRGNQPQHF
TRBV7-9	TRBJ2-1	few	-	TGTGCCAGCAGTCGGGACAATTACAATGAGCAGTTCTTC	CASSRDNYNEQFF